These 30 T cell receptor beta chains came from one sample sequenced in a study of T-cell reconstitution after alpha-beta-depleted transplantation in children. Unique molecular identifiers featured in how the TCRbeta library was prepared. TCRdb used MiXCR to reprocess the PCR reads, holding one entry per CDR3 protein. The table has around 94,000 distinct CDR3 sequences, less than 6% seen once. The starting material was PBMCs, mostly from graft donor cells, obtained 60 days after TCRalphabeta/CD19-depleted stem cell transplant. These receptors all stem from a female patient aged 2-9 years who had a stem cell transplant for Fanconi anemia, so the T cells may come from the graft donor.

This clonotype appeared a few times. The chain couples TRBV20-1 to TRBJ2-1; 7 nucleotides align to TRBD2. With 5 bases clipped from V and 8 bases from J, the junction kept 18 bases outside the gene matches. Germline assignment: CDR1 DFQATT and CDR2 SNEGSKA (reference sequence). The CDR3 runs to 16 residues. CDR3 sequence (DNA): TGCAGTGCTGGGACTAATGGGGGGGAAGTCCCCCATGAGCAGTTCTTC. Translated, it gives CSAGTNGGEVPHEQFF.

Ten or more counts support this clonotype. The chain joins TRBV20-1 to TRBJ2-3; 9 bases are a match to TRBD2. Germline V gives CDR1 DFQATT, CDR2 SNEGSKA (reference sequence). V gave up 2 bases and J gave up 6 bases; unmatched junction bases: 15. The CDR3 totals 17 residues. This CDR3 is CSARLQLAGGPWDTQYF. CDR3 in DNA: TGCAGTGCTAGACTTCAACTGGCGGGGGGGCCGTGGGATACGCAGTATTTT.

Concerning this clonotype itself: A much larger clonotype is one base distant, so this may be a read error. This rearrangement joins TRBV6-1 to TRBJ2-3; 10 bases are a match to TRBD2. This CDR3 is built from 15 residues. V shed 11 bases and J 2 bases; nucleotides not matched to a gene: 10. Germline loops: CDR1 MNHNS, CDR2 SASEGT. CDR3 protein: CACKPLAGVTDTQYF. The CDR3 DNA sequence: TGTGCCTGCAAACCCCTAGCGGGAGTCACAGATACGCAGTATTTT.

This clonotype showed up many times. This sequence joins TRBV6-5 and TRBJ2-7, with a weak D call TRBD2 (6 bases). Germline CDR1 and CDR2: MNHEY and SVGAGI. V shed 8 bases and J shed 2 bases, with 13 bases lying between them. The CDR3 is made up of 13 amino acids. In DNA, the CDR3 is TGTGCCAGCCGGGACGGAGGGACCTACGAGCAGTACTTC. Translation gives CASRDGGTYEQYF.

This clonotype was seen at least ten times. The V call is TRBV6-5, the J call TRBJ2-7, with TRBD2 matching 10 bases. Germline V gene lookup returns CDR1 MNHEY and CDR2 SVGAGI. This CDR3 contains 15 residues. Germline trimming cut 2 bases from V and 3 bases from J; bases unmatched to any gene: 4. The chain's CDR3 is CASSYQREGLYEQYF. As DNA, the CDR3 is TGTGCCAGCAGTTACCAGCGGGAGGGCCTCTACGAGCAGTACTTC.

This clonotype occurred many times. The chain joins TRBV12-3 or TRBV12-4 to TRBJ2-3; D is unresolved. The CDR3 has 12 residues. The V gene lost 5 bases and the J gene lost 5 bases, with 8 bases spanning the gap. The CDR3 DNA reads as TGTGCCAGCAGTATTAGAAGAGATACGCAGTATTTT. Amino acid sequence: CASSIRRDTQYF.

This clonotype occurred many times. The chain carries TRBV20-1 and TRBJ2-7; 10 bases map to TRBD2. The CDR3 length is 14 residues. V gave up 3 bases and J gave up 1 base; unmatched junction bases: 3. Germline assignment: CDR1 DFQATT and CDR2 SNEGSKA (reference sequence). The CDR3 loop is CSARGLASSYEQYF. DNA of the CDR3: TGCAGTGCTAGGGGACTAGCGAGTTCCTACGAGCAGTACTTC.

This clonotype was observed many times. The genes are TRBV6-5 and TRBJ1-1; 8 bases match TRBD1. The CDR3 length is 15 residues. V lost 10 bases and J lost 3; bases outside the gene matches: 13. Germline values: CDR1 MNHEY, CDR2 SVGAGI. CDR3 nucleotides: TGTGCCACGTTACTAGGACAGGGCATGCACACTGAAGCTTTCTTT. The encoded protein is CATLLGQGMHTEAFF.

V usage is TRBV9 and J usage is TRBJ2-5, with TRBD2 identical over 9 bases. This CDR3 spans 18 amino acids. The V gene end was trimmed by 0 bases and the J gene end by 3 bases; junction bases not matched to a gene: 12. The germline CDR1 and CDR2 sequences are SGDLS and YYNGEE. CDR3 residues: CASSVDGAGGGVKETQYF. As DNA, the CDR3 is TGTGCCAGCAGCGTAGATGGAGCGGGAGGAGGAGTAAAAGAGACCCAGTACTTC.

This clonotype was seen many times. The CDR3 is CASRRTLTDTQYF. CDR3 coding DNA: TGTGCCAGCAGACGGACCCTCACAGATACGCAGTATTTT. The rearrangement uses TRBV6-5 and TRBJ2-3; no clear D. V was pared by 6 bases and J by 2 bases, with 9 bases between. Germline V gives CDR1 MNHEY, CDR2 SVGAGI. The CDR3 length is 13 residues.

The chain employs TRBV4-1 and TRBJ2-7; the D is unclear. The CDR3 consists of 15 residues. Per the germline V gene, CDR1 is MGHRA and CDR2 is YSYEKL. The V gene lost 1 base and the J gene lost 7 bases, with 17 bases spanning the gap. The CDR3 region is CASSQVSNPLNEQYF. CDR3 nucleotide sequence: TGCGCCAGCAGCCAAGTCAGCAATCCCCTCAATGAGCAGTACTTC.

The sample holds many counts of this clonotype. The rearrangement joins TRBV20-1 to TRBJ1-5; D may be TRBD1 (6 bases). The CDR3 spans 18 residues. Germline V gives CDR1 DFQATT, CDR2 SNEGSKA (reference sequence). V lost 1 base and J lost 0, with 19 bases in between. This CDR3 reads CSARGIVQGVNSNQPQHF. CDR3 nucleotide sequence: TGCAGTGCTAGAGGGATTGTACAGGGCGTTAATAGCAATCAGCCCCAGCATTTT.

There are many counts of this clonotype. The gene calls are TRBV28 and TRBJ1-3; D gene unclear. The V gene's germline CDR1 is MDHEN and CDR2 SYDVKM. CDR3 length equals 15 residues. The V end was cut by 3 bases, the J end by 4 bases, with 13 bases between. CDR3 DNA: TGTGCCAGCAGTTTTACGCACGGTGGAGGAAACACCATATATTTT. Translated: CASSFTHGGGNTIYF.

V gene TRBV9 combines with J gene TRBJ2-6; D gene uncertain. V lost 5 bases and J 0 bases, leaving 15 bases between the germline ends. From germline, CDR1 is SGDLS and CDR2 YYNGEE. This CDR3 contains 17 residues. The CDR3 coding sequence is TGTGCCAGCAGGAGGAACCGCAACATCTCTGGGGCCAACGTCCTGACTTTC. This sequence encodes CASRRNRNISGANVLTF.

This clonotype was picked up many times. In DNA, the CDR3 is TGTGCCAGTAGTATAGCAGCGGGGAATGAGCAGTTCTTC. Amino acid sequence: CASSIAAGNEQFF. The chain couples TRBV19 to TRBJ2-1; the match to TRBD2 covers 7 bases. This CDR3 has 13 residues. The germline V gene has CDR1 LNHDA and CDR2 SQIVND (reference sequence). Trimming at V came to 1 base and at J to 7 bases, leaving 1 base not matched to a gene.

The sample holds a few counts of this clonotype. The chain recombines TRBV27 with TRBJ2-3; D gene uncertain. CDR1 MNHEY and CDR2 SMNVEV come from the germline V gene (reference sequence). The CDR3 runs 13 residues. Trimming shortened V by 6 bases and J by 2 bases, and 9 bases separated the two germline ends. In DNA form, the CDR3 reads TGTGCCAGCAGAATTTATGCCACAGATACGCAGTATTTT. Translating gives CASRIYATDTQYF.

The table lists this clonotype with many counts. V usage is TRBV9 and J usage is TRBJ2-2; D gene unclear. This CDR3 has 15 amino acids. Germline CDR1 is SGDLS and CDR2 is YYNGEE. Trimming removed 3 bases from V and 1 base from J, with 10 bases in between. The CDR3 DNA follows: TGTGCCAGCAGCGCCCGACGAAGGAACACCGGGGAGCTGTTTTTT. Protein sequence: CASSARRRNTGELFF.

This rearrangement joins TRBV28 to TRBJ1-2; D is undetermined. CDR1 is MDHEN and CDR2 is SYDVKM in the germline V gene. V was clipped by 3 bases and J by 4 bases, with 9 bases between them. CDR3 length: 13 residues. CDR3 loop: CASSLGYPYGYTF. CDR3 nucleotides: TGTGCCAGCAGTTTGGGCTATCCCTATGGCTACACCTTC.

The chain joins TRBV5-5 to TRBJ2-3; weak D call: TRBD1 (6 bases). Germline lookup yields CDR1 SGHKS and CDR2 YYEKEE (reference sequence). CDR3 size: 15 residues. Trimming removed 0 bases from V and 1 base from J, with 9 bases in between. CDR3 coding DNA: TGTGCCAGCAGCTTGGAGCACAGGGGCACAGATACGCAGTATTTT. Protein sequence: CASSLEHRGTDTQYF.

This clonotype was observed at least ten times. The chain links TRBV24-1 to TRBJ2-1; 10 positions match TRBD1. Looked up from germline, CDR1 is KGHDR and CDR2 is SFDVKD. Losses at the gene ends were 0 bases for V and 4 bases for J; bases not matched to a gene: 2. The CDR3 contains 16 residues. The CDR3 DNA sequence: TGTGCCACCAGTGATTTGCGGGACAGGGGATACAATGAGCAGTTCTTC. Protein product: CATSDLRDRGYNEQFF.

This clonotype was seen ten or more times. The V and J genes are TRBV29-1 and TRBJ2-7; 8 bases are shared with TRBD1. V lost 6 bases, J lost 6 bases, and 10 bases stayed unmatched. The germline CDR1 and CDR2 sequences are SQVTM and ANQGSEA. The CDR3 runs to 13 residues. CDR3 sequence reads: CSVADQGAGEQYF. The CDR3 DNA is TGCAGCGTGGCCGACCAGGGGGCTGGCGAGCAGTACTTC.

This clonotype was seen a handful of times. CDR3 sequence reads: CASGSGDTQYF. The CDR3, as DNA: TGTGCCAGCGGGAGTGGGGATACGCAGTATTTT. The chain recombines TRBV6-6 with TRBJ2-3; TRBD2 is a possible D gene (5 bases). CDR3 size: 11 residues. V lost 8 bases and J 6 bases, leaving 9 bases between the germline ends. Germline V CDR1 and CDR2: MNHNY, SVGAGI (reference sequence).

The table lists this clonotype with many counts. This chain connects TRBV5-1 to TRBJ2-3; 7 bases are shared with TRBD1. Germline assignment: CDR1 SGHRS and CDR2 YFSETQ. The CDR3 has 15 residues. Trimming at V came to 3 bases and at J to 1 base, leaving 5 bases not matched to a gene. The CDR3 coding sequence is TGCGCCAGCAGCTGGGGTAGGGGGCGCACAGATACGCAGTATTTT. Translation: CASSWGRGRTDTQYF.

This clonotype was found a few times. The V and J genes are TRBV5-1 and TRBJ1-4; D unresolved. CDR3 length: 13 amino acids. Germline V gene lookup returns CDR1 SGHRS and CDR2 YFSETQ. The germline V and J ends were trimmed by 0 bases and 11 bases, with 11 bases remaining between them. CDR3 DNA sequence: TGCGCCAGCAGCTTGGTTGTGGGAGGGAAACTGTTTTTT. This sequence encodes CASSLVVGGKLFF.

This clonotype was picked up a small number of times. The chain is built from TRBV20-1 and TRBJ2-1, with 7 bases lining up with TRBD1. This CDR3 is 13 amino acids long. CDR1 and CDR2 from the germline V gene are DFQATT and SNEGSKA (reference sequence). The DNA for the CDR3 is TGCAGCGGCGAGGGGGCGGTCGGCCATGAGCAGTTCTTC. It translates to CSGEGAVGHEQFF.

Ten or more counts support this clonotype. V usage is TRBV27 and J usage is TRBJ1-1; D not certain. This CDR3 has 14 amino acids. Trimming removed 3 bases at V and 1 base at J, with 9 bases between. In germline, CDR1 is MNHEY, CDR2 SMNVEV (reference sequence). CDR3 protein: CASSFALRNTEAFF. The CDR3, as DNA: TGTGCCAGCAGTTTCGCACTGAGGAACACTGAAGCTTTCTTT.

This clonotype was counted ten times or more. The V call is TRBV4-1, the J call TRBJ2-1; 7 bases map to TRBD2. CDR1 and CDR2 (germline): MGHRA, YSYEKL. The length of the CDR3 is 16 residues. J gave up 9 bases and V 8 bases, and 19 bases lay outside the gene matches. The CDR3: CASARVRLAPRSEQFF. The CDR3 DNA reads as TGCGCCAGCGCCCGAGTCAGACTAGCCCCCCGGAGTGAGCAGTTCTTC.

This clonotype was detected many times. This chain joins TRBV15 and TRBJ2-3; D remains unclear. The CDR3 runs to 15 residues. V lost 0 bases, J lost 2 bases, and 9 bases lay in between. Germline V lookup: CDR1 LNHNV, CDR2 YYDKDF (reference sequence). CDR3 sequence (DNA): TGTGCCACCAGCAGAGACTCGCTTAACACAGATACGCAGTATTTT. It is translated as CATSRDSLNTDTQYF. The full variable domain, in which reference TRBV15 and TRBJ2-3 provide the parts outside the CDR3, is DAMVIQNPRYQVTQFGKPVTLSCSQTLNHNVMYWYQQKSSQAPKLLFHYYDKDFNNEADTPDNFQSRRPNTSFCFLDIRSPGLGDTAMYLCATSRDSLNTDTQYFGPGTRLTVL.

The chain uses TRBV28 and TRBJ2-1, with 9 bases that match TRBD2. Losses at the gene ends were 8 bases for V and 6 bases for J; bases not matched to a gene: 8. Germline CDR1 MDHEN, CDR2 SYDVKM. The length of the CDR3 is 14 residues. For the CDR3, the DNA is TGTGCCAGCCTTAGCGGGAGCCGCGGCAATGAGCAGTTCTTC. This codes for CASLSGSRGNEQFF.

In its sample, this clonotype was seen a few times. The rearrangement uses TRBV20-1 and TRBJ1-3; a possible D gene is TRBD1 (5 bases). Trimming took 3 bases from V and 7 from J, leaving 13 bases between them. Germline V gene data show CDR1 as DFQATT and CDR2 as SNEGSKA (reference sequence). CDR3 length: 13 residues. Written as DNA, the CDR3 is TGCAGTGCTAGCTTAGGCAGGGTGAACACCATATATTTT. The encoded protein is CSASLGRVNTIYF.